These 31 T cell receptor beta chains came from one sample sequenced in a study of early T cells in non-severe SARS-CoV-2 infection. TCRdb redid the calling of the 5' RACE reads with MiXCR, one entry per CDR3 protein. The table lists about 83,000 distinct CDR3 sequences, more than 9% of them singletons. Sequenced material: whole blood, taken at baseline. The receptors originated from an adult who was a healthcare worker with PCR-confirmed SARS-CoV-2 infection or an uninfected control (not recorded which).

This clonotype occurred once. The V and J genes are TRBV20-1 and TRBJ2-7; 14 bases fit TRBD2. Germline lookup yields CDR1 DFQATT and CDR2 SNEGSKA (reference sequence). The junction had 9 bases not matched to a gene; V was cut back by 5 bases and J by 0 bases. This CDR3 has 17 amino acids. The DNA for the CDR3 is TGCAGTGCTTCCGGGACTAGCGGGAGTCTAAACTCCTACGAGCAGTACTTC. It encodes CSASGTSGSLNSYEQYF.

This clonotype appeared many times. The V and J genes are TRBV20-1 and TRBJ1-1, with 8 positions matching TRBD1. The germline V gene encodes CDR1 DFQATT and CDR2 SNEGSKA (reference sequence). Trimming at V came to 0 bases and at J to 4 bases, leaving 7 bases not matched to a gene. The CDR3 runs to 15 residues. The CDR3 is CSAREAGGASTEAFF. The CDR3 nucleotides read TGCAGTGCTAGAGAGGCAGGGGGCGCGTCCACTGAAGCTTTCTTT.

This clonotype occurred many times. This sequence joins TRBV5-1 and TRBJ2-3; TRBD2 matches 7 bases. There are 16 residues in the CDR3. J was trimmed by 5 bases and V by 3 bases; bases with no gene match: 12. Germline V gene lookup returns CDR1 SGHRS and CDR2 YFSETQ. The CDR3 spells CASSSGPGLPLDTQYF. DNA for the CDR3: TGCGCCAGCAGCTCCGGACCGGGACTACCTCTAGATACGCAGTATTTT.

In its sample, this clonotype was seen a few times. The rearrangement links TRBV3-1 to TRBJ1-3; the D is unclear. V lost 5 bases and J lost 0, with 14 bases in between. Germline V gene data show CDR1 as LGHDT and CDR2 as YNNKEL (reference sequence). This CDR3 spans 16 amino acids. As DNA, the CDR3 is TGTGCCAGCAGCTTACCGGATGTGATCTCTGGAAACACCATATATTTT. Translated, it gives CASSLPDVISGNTIYF.

At least ten counts were recorded for this clonotype. The chain has TRBV7-2 and TRBJ2-7, with TRBD2 matching 9 bases. CDR3 size: 19 residues. Germline CDR1 reads SGHTA; CDR2 reads FQGNSA. J was trimmed by 0 bases and V by 6 bases; bases with no gene match: 18. Here the CDR3 reads CASSPRGLASRPSSYEQYF. CDR3 bases: TGTGCCAGCAGTCCTCGCGGACTAGCGAGTCGACCGAGCTCCTACGAGCAGTACTTC.

This clonotype was observed a few times. V gene TRBV5-8 combines with J gene TRBJ2-3; D may be TRBD1 or TRBD2 (5 bases each). Trimming shortened V by 6 bases and J by 2 bases, and 13 bases separated the two germline ends. The CDR3 is 14 residues long. CDR1 is SGHTS and CDR2 is YDEGEE in the germline V gene. The DNA of the CDR3 is TGTGCCAGCAAGGGGCGACTAAACACAGATACGCAGTATTTT. The encoded protein is CASKGRLNTDTQYF.

This clonotype has just a few counts. Here the CDR3 omits its conserved ending phenylalanine or tryptophan, so a read error is the likely source. The limits of the CDR3 on the DNA are not certain, so only TCRdb's listed CDR3 is given. The chain employs TRBV24-1 and TRBJ2-1; the table names TRBD2, a call not compared with the DNA. Germline values: CDR1 KGHDR, CDR2 SFDVKD. The CDR3 is 14 residues long, counting both termini. The CDR3: CATSENSSGRAGLP.

This clonotype was seen ten or more times. This chain connects TRBV4-1 to TRBJ1-1; unclear D gene. Germline V gene sequence: CDR1 MGHRA, CDR2 YSYEKL. V was pared by 1 base and J by 1 base, with 13 bases between. The CDR3 covers 16 residues. The CDR3 loop reads CASSQVKDGWNTEAFF. The CDR3 nucleotides are TGCGCCAGCAGCCAAGTTAAGGACGGTTGGAACACTGAAGCTTTCTTT.

J is TRBJ2-1 and V is TRBV6-1, with D possibly TRBD2 on 5 matching bases. The CDR3 is 14 amino acids. Germline V gene sequence: CDR1 MNHNS, CDR2 SASEGT. V lost 0 bases to trimming and J lost 9 bases, with 12 bases between them. The CDR3 coding sequence is TGTGCCAGCAGTGAAGCCGCCGGACTGGGTGAGCAGTTCTTC. The encoded protein is CASSEAAGLGEQFF.

The chain carries TRBV6-1 and TRBJ1-4; 7 bases map to TRBD1. Losses at the gene ends were 7 bases for V and 7 bases for J; bases not matched to a gene: 9. Germline V gene lookup returns CDR1 MNHNS and CDR2 SASEGT. This CDR3 is built from 14 residues. The CDR3 region is CASNLSGQSEKLFF. The CDR3 coding sequence is TGTGCCAGCAATCTCTCGGGACAGTCTGAAAAACTGTTTTTT.

This clonotype was counted only a few times. The CDR3 DNA is TGCAGTGCTAGAGCGAAGGGGAAAAGGGAGACCCAGTACTTC. It encodes CSARAKGKRETQYF. The chain is built from TRBV20-1 and TRBJ2-5; tentatively, D is TRBD1 (5 bases). CDR3 size: 14 residues. Trimming pared 1 base from V and 5 bases from J, leaving 14 bases between. Germline CDR1 is DFQATT and CDR2 is SNEGSKA (reference sequence).

This clonotype was recorded many times. This chain connects TRBV12-3 or TRBV12-4 to TRBJ1-6; 9 nucleotides match TRBD1. The CDR3 totals 13 residues. J was trimmed by 5 bases and V by 8 bases; bases with no gene match: 1. CDR3 in amino acids: CASGDRDNSPLHF. CDR3 in DNA: TGTGCCAGCGGGGACAGGGATAATTCACCCCTCCACTTT.

This clonotype has only a few counts. The V gene is TRBV10-2, the J gene TRBJ1-2; D not resolved. Germline V gives CDR1 WSHSY, CDR2 SAAADI. This CDR3 region has 15 residues. V was trimmed by 4 bases and J by 8 bases, leaving 20 bases between them. The chain's CDR3 is CASSVLEGSSGGYTF. DNA of the CDR3: TGCGCCAGCAGTGTCTTAGAGGGATCTTCGGGCGGCTACACCTTC.

This clonotype was found many times. V usage is TRBV27 and J usage is TRBJ1-4; D possibly corresponds to TRBD1 (5 bases). Trimming left V 5 bases short and J 7 bases short, with 14 bases between. This CDR3 contains 14 residues. Per the germline V gene, CDR1 is MNHEY and CDR2 is SMNVEV (reference sequence). The CDR3 here is CASSTMGQGEKLFF. CDR3 nucleotides: TGTGCCAGCAGTACAATGGGGCAGGGTGAAAAACTGTTTTTT.

V and J are TRBV27 and TRBJ2-7; tentatively, D is TRBD2 (5 bases). Trimming took off 4 bases at V and 0 bases at J, with 10 bases between the two ends. This CDR3 comprises 14 residues. Germline V lookup: CDR1 MNHEY, CDR2 SMNVEV (reference sequence). The CDR3 loop is CASSSGRGSYEQYF. The CDR3 DNA follows: TGTGCCAGCAGTTCGGGTCGGGGCTCCTACGAGCAGTACTTC.

The chain carries TRBV18 and TRBJ1-1; no clear D. Trimming shortened V by 2 bases and J by 1 base, and 5 bases separated the two germline ends. The CDR3 is 13 amino acids. Germline values: CDR1 KGHSH, CDR2 LQKENI. CDR3 sequence reads: CASSPAGNTEAFF. CDR3 coding DNA: TGTGCCAGCTCACCAGCAGGGAACACTGAAGCTTTCTTT.

V is TRBV4-2 and J is TRBJ2-1; 9 bases agree with TRBD2. V dropped 3 bases and J dropped 9; count of bases not matched to a gene: 6. The CDR3 runs to 14 residues. CDR1 is LGHNA, CDR2 YNFKEQ, per germline. The CDR3 reads CASSQREGRGEQFF. The CDR3 region has the DNA TGTGCCAGCAGCCAGCGGGAGGGCCGGGGTGAGCAGTTCTTC.

In its sample, this clonotype was seen many times. The chain recombines TRBV30 with TRBJ1-6; D possibly corresponds to TRBD1 (6 bases). The CDR3 is 15 amino acids. CDR1 GTSNPN and CDR2 SVGIG come from the germline V gene (reference sequence). Trimming pared 4 bases from V and 0 bases from J, leaving 10 bases between. CDR3 in DNA: TGTGCCTGGACCTCGGACAGCTCCTATAATTCACCCCTCCACTTT. The encoded protein is CAWTSDSSYNSPLHF.

This clonotype came up a few times. The chain employs TRBV2 and TRBJ2-7; 10 nucleotides match TRBD2. V lost 5 bases and J lost 3; bases outside the gene matches: 13. This CDR3 is built from 17 residues. Germline lookup yields CDR1 SNHLY and CDR2 FYNNEI. The CDR3 nucleotides are TGTGCCAGCAGTAACCCCCCGGTAGCGGGGGGCTACTACGAGCAGTACTTC. Protein: CASSNPPVAGGYYEQYF.

The rearrangement joins TRBV6-1 to TRBJ1-5; D not resolved. CDR3 length: 17 residues. Germline-derived CDR1 and CDR2 are MNHNS and SASEGT. Trimming removed 5 bases at V and 2 bases at J, with 19 bases between. CDR3 nucleotides: TGTGCCAGCAGTAAGGTCTTTAGCGGCTTGGGCAATCAGCCCCAGCATTTT. Its translation is CASSKVFSGLGNQPQHF.

The table lists this clonotype with many counts. The V gene is TRBV24-1, the J gene TRBJ2-1; 9 bases line up with TRBD2. CDR1 is KGHDR and CDR2 is SFDVKD in the germline V gene. The ends lost 3 bases at V and 5 bases at J; junction bases unmatched: 10. CDR3 size: 17 residues. The CDR3 spells CATSDPPAGGPHNEQFF. CDR3 in DNA: TGTGCCACCAGTGATCCACCGGCGGGAGGGCCGCACAATGAGCAGTTCTTC.

This clonotype was picked up many times. The V call is TRBV2, the J call TRBJ2-2; 7 bases are a match to TRBD2. Germline V gene sequence: CDR1 SNHLY, CDR2 FYNNEI. Losses at the gene ends were 6 bases for V and 6 bases for J; bases not matched to a gene: 7. The CDR3 loop spans 14 amino acids. DNA for the CDR3: TGTGCCAGCAGCGCCACTAGCGCGGCCGGGGAGCTGTTTTTT. It encodes CASSATSAAGELFF.

In this sample, this clonotype turned up a few times. The rearrangement uses TRBV11-3 and TRBJ2-7; D gene unclear. V was cut by 0 bases and J by 4 bases, with 7 bases left in between. This CDR3 is built from 13 residues. CDR1 is SGHNT, CDR2 YENEEA, per germline. In DNA, the CDR3 is TGTGCCAGCAGCTTAGATCACGGGTACGAGCAGTACTTC. This gives the protein CASSLDHGYEQYF. The variable domain in full, completed from reference TRBV11-3 and TRBJ2-7, reads EAGVVQSPRYKIIEKKQPVAFWCNPISGHNTLYWYLQNLGQGPELLIRYENEEAVDDSQLPKDRFSAERLKGVDSTLKIQPAELGDSAVYLCASSLDHGYEQYFGPGTRLTVT.

This clonotype was counted between two and nine times. V usage is TRBV28 and J usage is TRBJ2-7; D is uncertain. Trimming removed 6 bases at V and 2 bases at J, with 8 bases between. The CDR3 totals 12 residues. CDR1 and CDR2 from the germline V gene are MDHEN and SYDVKM. In DNA, the CDR3 is TGTGCCAGCAGATCCGTCCCCTACGAGCAGTACTTC. Translated: CASRSVPYEQYF. The full variable domain, in which reference TRBV28 and TRBJ2-7 provide the parts outside the CDR3, is DVKVTQSSRYLVKRTGEKVFLECVQDMDHENMFWYRQDPGLGLRLIYFSYDVKMKEKGDIPEGYSVSREKKERFSLILESASTNQTSMYLCASRSVPYEQYFGPGTRLTVT.

This chain uses TRBV27 with TRBJ2-7; the match to TRBD2 covers 7 bases. Germline V gives CDR1 MNHEY, CDR2 SMNVEV (reference sequence). The CDR3 contains 14 residues. Trimming took 2 bases from V and 5 from J; bases not matched to a gene: 6. The CDR3 loop reads CASSLKRSGNEQYF. In nucleotides, the CDR3 is TGTGCCAGCAGTTTAAAGAGGAGCGGGAACGAGCAGTACTTC.

This clonotype was seen only a few times. The chain carries TRBV30 and TRBJ1-1; D not resolved. V shed 3 bases and J shed 8 bases, with 10 bases lying between them. CDR1 GTSNPN and CDR2 SVGIG come from the germline V gene (reference sequence). The CDR3 extends over 11 amino acids. The CDR3 DNA reads as TGTGCCTGGAGCTACCTGGGGGAAGCTTTCTTT. Translated, it gives CAWSYLGEAFF.

This clonotype was seen only a few times. This chain connects TRBV12-5 to TRBJ1-3; 7 nucleotides align to TRBD1. The length of the CDR3 is 19 residues. Germline lookup yields CDR1 LGHNT and CDR2 FRNRAP. V was clipped by 2 bases and J by 1 base; unmatched bases: 14. The CDR3 DNA sequence: TGTGCTAGTGGTTTGCCCGACAGGGCGGACCACTATTCTGGAAACACCATATATTTT. Residues: CASGLPDRADHYSGNTIYF.

The chain is built from TRBV6-1 and TRBJ1-5, with D unclear. CDR1 is MNHNS, CDR2 SASEGT, per germline. Trimming took off 4 bases at V and 0 bases at J, with 4 bases between the two ends. The CDR3 runs to 13 residues. The CDR3, as DNA: TGTGCCAGCAGTGGAAATAGCAATCAGCCCCAGCATTTT. It yields the protein CASSGNSNQPQHF.

The V and J genes are TRBV28 and TRBJ2-3; 11 bases are a match to TRBD2. The CDR3 loop spans 17 amino acids. In germline, CDR1 is MDHEN, CDR2 SYDVKM. The ends lost 10 bases at V and 1 base at J; junction bases unmatched: 13. The CDR3 reads CATLLAGVGRGTDTQYF. As DNA, the CDR3 is TGTGCCACCCTACTAGCGGGAGTAGGGCGGGGCACAGATACGCAGTATTTT.

This clonotype occurred many times. The chain uses TRBV19 and TRBJ2-2, with D perhaps being TRBD1 or TRBD2 (5 bases each). V was pared by 8 bases and J by 7 bases, with 20 bases between. Looked up from germline, CDR1 is LNHDA and CDR2 is SQIVND (reference sequence). This CDR3 comprises 15 residues. CDR3 sequence reads: CASGTGGFFGGELFF. The CDR3 region has the DNA TGTGCCAGTGGGACGGGCGGGTTCTTTGGCGGGGAGCTGTTTTTT.

The chain combines TRBV11-2 with TRBJ2-1, with D perhaps TRBD1 (6 bases). V was clipped by 5 bases and J by 12 bases, with 14 bases between them. There are 12 residues in the CDR3. Germline V gives CDR1 SGHAT, CDR2 FQNNGV. The CDR3 region has the DNA TGTGCCAGCAGCCCTCAGGGGAAGAGGCAGTTCTTC. This gives the protein CASSPQGKRQFF.